The 3 T cell receptor beta chains below all came from one sample that was sequenced in a study of shared clonotypes between healthy human individuals. Profiled with immunoSEQ multiplex PCR; TCRdb holds only in-frame clones, not every one. The table has about 2,200,000 clones, just over 90% seen once. CD45RO-negative, CCR7-selected cells formed the naive CD8 fraction, which excluded terminally differentiated effector memory CD45RA+ cells. Input material: naive CD8+ T cells from PBMCs. Source of these receptors: a man between 18 and 35 years old in good health. Some clones in this sample may be carry-over from other donors' samples.

The rearrangement links TRBV5-1 to TRBJ2-2; 14 positions agree with TRBD2. CDR1 is SGHRS and CDR2 is YFSETQ in the germline V gene. CDR3 length: 18 residues. V lost 4 bases and J lost 5; bases outside the gene matches: 10. The chain's CDR3 is CASSPEGTSGSRTGELFF. The CDR3 DNA sequence: TGCGCCAGCAGCCCCGAAGGGACTAGCGGGAGCCGAACCGGGGAGCTGTTTTTT.

The genes are TRBV15 and TRBJ2-3; TRBD1 is a possible D gene (5 bases). Germline V gene sequence: CDR1 LNHNV, CDR2 YYDKDF (reference sequence). V was pared by 5 bases and J by 0 bases, with 12 bases between. This CDR3 contains 15 residues. The CDR3, as DNA: TGTGCCACCAGCGCCCGCAGACAGAGCACAGATACGCAGTATTTT. Its translation is CATSARRQSTDTQYF.

This clone was counted only a few times. The genes are TRBV7-9 and TRBJ1-2; no clear D. Germline assignment: CDR1 SEHNR and CDR2 FQNEAQ (reference sequence). With 6 bases removed from V and 3 bases from J, the gap between germline ends came to 14 bases. The CDR3 spans 14 residues. The CDR3 DNA is TGTGCCAGCAGGATGGCACTCAAGGACTATGGCTACACCTTC. As protein: CASRMALKDYGYTF.